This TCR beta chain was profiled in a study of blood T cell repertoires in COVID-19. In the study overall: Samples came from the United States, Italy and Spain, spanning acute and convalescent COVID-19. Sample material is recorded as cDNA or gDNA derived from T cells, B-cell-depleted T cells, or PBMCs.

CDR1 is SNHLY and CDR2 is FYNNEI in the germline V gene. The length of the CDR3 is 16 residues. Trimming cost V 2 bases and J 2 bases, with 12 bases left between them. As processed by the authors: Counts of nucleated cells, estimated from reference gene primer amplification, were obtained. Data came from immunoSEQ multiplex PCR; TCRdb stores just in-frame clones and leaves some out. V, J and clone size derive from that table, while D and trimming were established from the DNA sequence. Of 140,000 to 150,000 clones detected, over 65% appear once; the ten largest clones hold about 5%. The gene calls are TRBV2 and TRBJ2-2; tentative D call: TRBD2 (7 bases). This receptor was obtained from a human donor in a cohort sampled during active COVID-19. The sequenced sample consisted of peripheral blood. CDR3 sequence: CASSEQGRGNTGELFF. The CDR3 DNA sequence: TGTGCCAGCAGTGAACAGGGGAGGGGAAACACCGGGGAGCTGTTTTTT.